Shown below are 23 T cell receptor beta chains from a single sample sequenced in a study of technical replicates of blood from a handful of donors. TCRdb's copy holds only in-frame clones and misses some; the assay was immunoSEQ multiplex PCR. The repertoire holds around 100,000 clones, with approximately 96% as singletons. The sample comprised T cells isolated from PBMCs. The receptors come from a human donor in good health.

The J gene is TRBJ2-7, the V gene TRBV4-3; 8 nucleotides agree with TRBD2. The V gene's germline CDR1 is LGHNA and CDR2 YSLEER. This CDR3 has 16 amino acids. V trimming: 2 bases; J trimming: 7 bases; junction bases outside the gene matches: 13. This CDR3 is CASSQLAGDRPREQYF. For the CDR3, the DNA is TGCGCCAGCAGCCAACTAGCGGGTGACCGTCCCCGAGAGCAGTACTTC.

The J gene is TRBJ2-3, the V gene TRBV27; 13 bases match TRBD2. CDR1 MNHEY and CDR2 SMNVEV come from the germline V gene (reference sequence). This CDR3 comprises 16 residues. The junction had 4 bases not matched to a gene; V was cut back by 3 bases and J by 4 bases. The CDR3 region is CASSFGLAGAPDTQYF. CDR3 nucleotide sequence: TGTGCCAGCAGTTTTGGACTAGCGGGAGCGCCAGATACGCAGTATTTT.

The genes are TRBV9 and TRBJ1-3, with D uncertain. With 2 bases removed from V and 0 bases from J, the gap between germline ends came to 3 bases. The CDR3 sequence is 13 residues long. Germline assignment: CDR1 SGDLS and CDR2 YYNGEE. The CDR3 region has the DNA TGTGCCAGCAGCGTGTACTCTGGAAACACCATATATTTT. Protein product: CASSVYSGNTIYF.

This chain uses TRBV7-2 with TRBJ2-7; the D gene is possibly TRBD1 (6 bases). Looked up from germline, CDR1 is SGHTA and CDR2 is FQGNSA. There are 15 residues in the CDR3. Trimming pared 5 bases from V and 0 bases from J, leaving 14 bases between. The CDR3 DNA is TGTGCCAGCAGCCTAGGGACACCGGACTCCTACGAGCAGTACTTC. Encoded protein: CASSLGTPDSYEQYF. Full variable domain (outside the CDR3, taken from reference TRBV7-2 and TRBJ2-7): GAGVSQSPSNKVTEKGKDVELRCDPISGHTALYWYRQSLGQGLEFLIYFQGNSAPDKSGLPSDRFSAERTGGSVSTLTIQRTQQEDSAVYLCASSLGTPDSYEQYFGPGTRLTVT.

The CDR3 sequence: CASSPPGNGNTIYF. CDR3 coding DNA: TGTGCCAGCAGTCCCCCCGGGAATGGAAACACCATATATTTT. The chain joins TRBV7-6 to TRBJ1-3; D uncertain. CDR1 is SGHVS and CDR2 is FNYEAQ in the germline V gene. This CDR3 has 14 amino acids. The ends were cut back, 6 bases at V and 3 bases at J, with 12 bases in the middle.

The chain joins TRBV2 to TRBJ2-2; 9 positions agree with TRBD2. Trimming cost V 11 bases and J 6 bases; bases outside gene matches: 19. This CDR3 has 17 amino acids. Germline assignment: CDR1 SNHLY and CDR2 FYNNEI. This CDR3 is CAGQAVYSGSRSGELFF. The CDR3 DNA reads as TGTGCCGGACAAGCTGTTTATAGCGGGAGTAGGTCCGGGGAGCTGTTTTTT.

This clone showed up just a few times. The chain combines TRBV2 with TRBJ1-5, with D perhaps TRBD1 (6 bases). This CDR3 has 13 amino acids. With 6 bases removed from V and 5 bases from J, the gap between germline ends came to 11 bases. Germline CDR1 reads SNHLY; CDR2 reads FYNNEI. CDR3 loop: CASSGQQDQPQHF. In DNA form, the CDR3 reads TGTGCCAGCAGCGGACAGCAGGATCAGCCCCAGCATTTT.

Only a few counts were recorded for this clone. The chain couples TRBV4-1 to TRBJ1-1; the D gene is possibly TRBD1 (6 bases). The germline gives CDR1 MGHRA, CDR2 YSYEKL. Trimming shortened V by 4 bases and J by 5 bases, and 11 bases separated the two germline ends. CDR3 length equals 13 residues. This CDR3 reads CASSRQEGTEAFF. The CDR3 coding sequence is TGCGCCAGCAGCCGACAGGAAGGAACTGAAGCTTTCTTT.

The rearrangement uses TRBV7-8 and TRBJ1-5; D perhaps matches TRBD1 (6 bases). Germline CDR1 reads SGHVS; CDR2 reads FQNEAQ. The CDR3 sequence is 16 residues long. Trimming removed 1 base at V and 4 bases at J, with 14 bases between. In DNA, the CDR3 is TGTGCCAGCAGCTTAGGAACACAGGGAGCGAATCAGCCCCAGCATTTT. Residues: CASSLGTQGANQPQHF.

This clone was seen only once. V gene TRBV19 combines with J gene TRBJ1-1; D is unclear. Trimming shortened V by 7 bases and J by 1 base, and 13 bases separated the two germline ends. The CDR3 runs to 14 residues. In germline, CDR1 is LNHDA, CDR2 SQIVND (reference sequence). CDR3: CASIHTGANTEAFF. The CDR3, as DNA: TGTGCCAGTATACACACGGGAGCGAACACTGAAGCTTTCTTT.

The chain links TRBV6-5 to TRBJ2-1; D remains ambiguous. The CDR3 extends over 14 amino acids. Trimming stripped 0 bases from V and 3 bases from J, with 6 bases between. The germline V gene has CDR1 MNHEY and CDR2 SVGAGI. The CDR3: CASSYSASYNEQFF. The CDR3 bases are TGTGCCAGCAGTTACTCGGCCAGCTACAATGAGCAGTTCTTC.

The chain has TRBV5-1 and TRBJ1-3, with 7 bases lining up with TRBD1. Unmatched junction bases numbered 4, after V lost 3 bases and J lost 1 base. Per germline, CDR1 SGHRS and CDR2 YFSETQ. The CDR3 is 15 amino acids. The CDR3 sequence: CASSSGQQSGNTIYF. In DNA form, the CDR3 reads TGCGCCAGCAGCTCGGGACAGCAATCTGGAAACACCATATATTTT.

The rearrangement joins TRBV9 to TRBJ2-7; possibly TRBD1 for D (6 bases). The V gene's germline CDR1 is SGDLS and CDR2 YYNGEE. V was cut by 3 bases and J by 3 bases, with 16 bases left in between. CDR3 length equals 15 residues. The chain's CDR3 is CASSGTGTPFYEQYF. Written as DNA, the CDR3 is TGTGCCAGCAGCGGGACCGGGACACCCTTCTACGAGCAGTACTTC.

J is TRBJ2-7 and V is TRBV5-5; the match to TRBD1 covers 10 bases. Losses at the gene ends were 4 bases for V and 2 bases for J; bases not matched to a gene: 9. The CDR3 length is 16 residues. CDR1 is SGHKS and CDR2 is YYEKEE in the germline V gene (reference sequence). The CDR3 spells CASSINPGTGAYEQYF. The CDR3 DNA sequence: TGTGCCAGCAGCATAAACCCCGGGACAGGGGCCTACGAGCAGTACTTC.

The V call is TRBV28, the J call TRBJ1-5; D gene unclear. V lost 6 bases, J lost 1 base, and 7 bases lay in between. Per the germline V gene, CDR1 is MDHEN and CDR2 is SYDVKM. The CDR3 has 13 amino acids. CDR3 residues: CASSLGSNQPQHF. DNA for the CDR3: TGTGCCAGCAGCCTCGGGAGCAATCAGCCCCAGCATTTT.

This clone came up once. The rearrangement links TRBV7-6 to TRBJ2-7; the match to TRBD2 covers 8 bases. The V segment lost 1 base and the J segment 0 bases; nucleotides outside the gene matches: 5. CDR1 SGHVS and CDR2 FNYEAQ come from the germline V gene. The CDR3 runs 16 residues. CDR3 DNA sequence: TGTGCCAGCAGCTTAGATGCGGGAGGCATCTCCTACGAGCAGTACTTC. Translation gives CASSLDAGGISYEQYF.

The V and J genes are TRBV7-9 and TRBJ1-1; D unresolved. V lost 2 bases and J lost 0, with 10 bases in between. Germline V gene data show CDR1 as SEHNR and CDR2 as FQNEAQ (reference sequence). The CDR3 sequence is 15 residues long. The CDR3 reads CASSLLNTMNTEAFF. The CDR3 DNA reads as TGTGCCAGCAGCTTATTGAACACAATGAACACTGAAGCTTTCTTT.

This rearrangement joins TRBV5-1 to TRBJ1-3, with a possible D match to TRBD1 (6 bases). The length of the CDR3 is 14 residues. Germline V gene data show CDR1 as SGHRS and CDR2 as YFSETQ. V was pared by 4 bases and J by 2 bases, with 10 bases between. The CDR3 DNA follows: TGCGCCAGCAGCCCTGACAGGCCTGGAAACACCATATATTTT. The encoded protein is CASSPDRPGNTIYF. The variable domain in full, with the rest retrieved from reference TRBV5-1 and TRBJ1-3, is KAGVTQTPRYLIKTRGQQVTLSCSPISGHRSVSWYQQTPGQGLQFLFEYFSETQRNKGNFPGRFSGRQFSNSRSEMNVSTLELGDSALYLCASSPDRPGNTIYFGEGSWLTVV.

This rearrangement joins TRBV7-9 to TRBJ2-7; TRBD1 might be the D (6 bases). Per the germline V gene, CDR1 is SEHNR and CDR2 is FQNEAQ (reference sequence). Trimming shortened V by 5 bases and J by 4 bases, and 9 bases separated the two germline ends. The CDR3 spans 12 residues. For the CDR3, the DNA is TGTGCCAGCAGCGACAGGCGGTACGAGCAGTACTTC. Translating gives CASSDRRYEQYF.

CDR3 amino acids: CASSDRAGGNTIYF. The CDR3 DNA follows: TGTGCCAGCAGCGACAGGGCCGGTGGAAACACCATATATTTT. The chain has TRBV9 and TRBJ1-3; D might be TRBD1 (6 bases). Germline values: CDR1 SGDLS, CDR2 YYNGEE. Trimming cost V 3 bases and J 3 bases, with 10 bases left between them. CDR3 length: 14 residues.

The chain recombines TRBV7-3 with TRBJ2-1; 7 bases are a match to TRBD2. Germline trimming cut 4 bases from V and 8 bases from J; bases unmatched to any gene: 14. The CDR3 sequence is 16 residues long. The V gene's germline CDR1 is SGHTA and CDR2 FQGTGA. The CDR3 spells CASSYMGGRERDEQFF. The CDR3 DNA reads as TGTGCCAGCAGCTATATGGGGGGGAGGGAAAGGGATGAGCAGTTCTTC.

The V and J genes are TRBV15 and TRBJ2-7, with no clear D. The length of the CDR3 is 11 residues. V lost 5 bases and J lost 5, with 7 bases in between. CDR1 is LNHNV and CDR2 is YYDKDF in the germline V gene (reference sequence). The CDR3 nucleotides read TGTGCCACCAGCGCCTATAACGAGCAGTACTTC. Its protein is CATSAYNEQYF.

The chain combines TRBV4-2 with TRBJ2-3, with 9 bases identical to TRBD2. CDR3 size: 15 residues. V dropped 2 bases and J dropped 3; count of bases not matched to a gene: 3. Germline V gene lookup returns CDR1 LGHNA and CDR2 YNFKEQ. The CDR3 here is CASSQSLAGTDTQYF. The CDR3 coding sequence is TGTGCCAGCAGCCAAAGTCTAGCGGGAACAGATACGCAGTATTTT.